The 29 T cell receptor beta chains below come from one sample, sequenced in a study of cytomegalovirus exposure and HLA in healthy donors. Generated by immunoSEQ multiplex PCR, the TCRdb table keeps only in-frame clones and is missing some. The data show some 260,000 clones, 80% to 95% seen once. Sequenced input: PBMCs. These receptors were collected from a woman in her twenties or thirties in good health and CMV-seronegative.

CDR3 region: CASRGTGQETQYF. The CDR3 region has the DNA TGCGCCAGCAGGGGGACAGGCCAAGAGACCCAGTACTTC. The chain couples TRBV5-1 to TRBJ2-5; 8 nucleotides agree with TRBD1. Germline V gene lookup returns CDR1 SGHRS and CDR2 YFSETQ. This CDR3 has 13 residues. V lost 5 bases and J lost 1; bases outside the gene matches: 1.

J is TRBJ2-7 and V is TRBV18; 14 nucleotides line up with TRBD2. Trimming cost V 4 bases and J 4 bases; bases outside gene matches: 3. The germline gives CDR1 KGHSH, CDR2 LQKENI. The CDR3 is made up of 15 amino acids. The CDR3 sequence is CASSHGTSGSYEQYF. CDR3 DNA sequence: TGTGCCAGCTCACACGGGACTAGCGGGAGTTACGAGCAGTACTTC.

The rearrangement joins TRBV15 to TRBJ2-5; D unclear. Germline assignment: CDR1 LNHNV and CDR2 YYDKDF (reference sequence). This CDR3 is 12 amino acids long. Trimming cost V 0 bases and J 5 bases, with 4 bases left between them. The CDR3 loop is CATSRDRETQYF. CDR3 nucleotide sequence: TGTGCCACCAGCAGAGATCGGGAGACCCAGTACTTC.

V is TRBV15 and J is TRBJ1-1, with 8 positions matching TRBD1. This CDR3 is 15 amino acids long. From germline, CDR1 is LNHNV and CDR2 YYDKDF (reference sequence). V lost 2 bases and J lost 2; bases outside the gene matches: 4. CDR3: CATSRNGQGNTEAFF. Here the CDR3 DNA reads TGTGCCACCAGCAGAAACGGACAGGGAAACACTGAAGCTTTCTTT.

The chain is built from TRBV6-1 and TRBJ1-2; D is perhaps TRBD1 (5 bases). The germline V gene has CDR1 MNHNS and CDR2 SASEGT. The V gene lost 2 bases and the J gene lost 8 bases, with 18 bases spanning the gap. The CDR3 has 15 amino acids. The CDR3 DNA is TGTGCCAGCAGTGAACTCCGACAGCGGATGGGGGGCTACACCTTC. The encoded protein is CASSELRQRMGGYTF.

V usage is TRBV5-8 and J usage is TRBJ2-5, with a possible D match to TRBD2 (5 bases). Germline CDR1 reads SGHTS; CDR2 reads YDEGEE. The V gene lost 2 bases and the J gene lost 5 bases, with 10 bases spanning the gap. The CDR3 length is 13 residues. CDR3 residues: CASSFRGMETQYF. DNA for the CDR3: TGTGCCAGCAGCTTCAGAGGGATGGAGACCCAGTACTTC.

The gene calls are TRBV7-6 and TRBJ1-1, with 7 positions matching TRBD1. Germline CDR1 reads SGHVS; CDR2 reads FNYEAQ. V was clipped by 5 bases and J by 1 base; unmatched bases: 4. The CDR3 totals 14 residues. In DNA form, the CDR3 reads TGTGCCAGCAGCCCTCGACAGGGGAACACTGAAGCTTTCTTT. Encoded protein: CASSPRQGNTEAFF.

This chain joins TRBV29-1 and TRBJ2-5; 10 nucleotides agree with TRBD2. CDR1 is SQVTM, CDR2 ANQGSEA, per germline. The CDR3 covers 16 residues. V was clipped by 0 bases and J by 1 base; unmatched bases: 5. In nucleotides, the CDR3 is TGCAGCGTTGAAGATCTAGCGGGAGTGACCCAAGAGACCCAGTACTTC. Translation: CSVEDLAGVTQETQYF.

The chain carries TRBV6-5 and TRBJ2-5; maybe TRBD1 (6 bases). V lost 2 bases and J 0 bases, leaving 7 bases between the germline ends. Germline V gives CDR1 MNHEY, CDR2 SVGAGI. CDR3 length: 14 residues. The CDR3 sequence is CASSYQGYQETQYF. In DNA, the CDR3 is TGTGCCAGCAGTTACCAGGGGTACCAAGAGACCCAGTACTTC.

The chain recombines TRBV7-3 with TRBJ2-1, with no clear D. V shed 2 bases and J shed 4 bases, with 21 bases lying between them. The CDR3 is 18 amino acids. The V gene's germline CDR1 is SGHTA and CDR2 FQGTGA. CDR3 coding DNA: TGTGCCAGCAGCTTAGTAGCTACGGGTGCGTCCTTATACAATGAGCAGTTCTTC. Translation gives CASSLVATGASLYNEQFF.

This rearrangement joins TRBV19 to TRBJ2-1; a weak D match, TRBD1 (6 bases). This CDR3 is 16 amino acids long. Trimming pared 4 bases from V and 2 bases from J, leaving 15 bases between. Germline V gives CDR1 LNHDA, CDR2 SQIVND (reference sequence). CDR3 DNA sequence: TGTGCCAGTAGTACCGTCCCGGACAGTCCCTACAATGAGCAGTTCTTC. This translates into CASSTVPDSPYNEQFF.

The rearrangement uses TRBV20-1 and TRBJ2-1, with D perhaps TRBD2 (6 bases). Trimming pared 1 base from V and 13 bases from J, leaving 11 bases between. From germline, CDR1 is DFQATT and CDR2 SNEGSKA (reference sequence). The CDR3 has 11 residues. DNA of the CDR3: TGCAGTGCTAGAGCTAGCGTAAACCAGTTCTTC. Translating it yields CSARASVNQFF.

This chain joins TRBV28 and TRBJ1-5, with a weak D call TRBD1 (6 bases). CDR1 and CDR2 from the germline V gene are MDHEN and SYDVKM. The CDR3 runs to 15 residues. Trimming removed 6 bases at V and 5 bases at J, with 17 bases between. In nucleotides, the CDR3 is TGTGCCAGCAGGGGCGGGGCAGGGGATTATCAGCCCCAGCATTTT. Amino acids: CASRGGAGDYQPQHF.

The gene calls are TRBV28 and TRBJ2-1; perhaps D is TRBD1 or TRBD2 (5 bases each). The CDR3 covers 15 residues. Trimming took off 2 bases at V and 1 base at J, with 9 bases between the two ends. From germline, CDR1 is MDHEN and CDR2 SYDVKM. This CDR3 is CASSLGTFSYNEQFF. CDR3 nucleotide sequence: TGTGCCAGCAGTTTAGGGACGTTTTCCTACAATGAGCAGTTCTTC.

This chain links TRBV15 with TRBJ2-4, with 8 bases identical to TRBD2. This CDR3 region has 15 residues. Germline V gene lookup returns CDR1 LNHNV and CDR2 YYDKDF (reference sequence). V was clipped by 0 bases and J by 5 bases; unmatched bases: 3. The CDR3 is CATSRDATSENIQYF. In DNA, the CDR3 is TGTGCCACCAGCAGAGACGCGACTAGCGAAAACATTCAGTACTTC.

This chain uses TRBV11-2 with TRBJ2-7; 7 positions match TRBD1. V lost 0 bases to trimming and J lost 1 base; unmatched junction nucleotides: 9. The CDR3 consists of 17 residues. Germline V gene data show CDR1 as SGHAT and CDR2 as FQNNGV. The chain's CDR3 is CASSLDRTGRRSYEQYF. As DNA, the CDR3 is TGTGCCAGCAGCTTAGATCGGACAGGACGTAGATCCTACGAGCAGTACTTC.

CDR3 in DNA: TGCGCCAGCAGCTTGGAGGGACAGGGGACGGAGACCCAGTACTTC. Translated, it gives CASSLEGQGTETQYF. The V and J genes are TRBV5-1 and TRBJ2-5, with 10 nucleotides matching TRBD1. The trim removed 0 bases at V and 5 bases at J, leaving 4 bases unmatched. This CDR3 spans 15 amino acids. The germline V gene has CDR1 SGHRS and CDR2 YFSETQ.

The chain couples TRBV5-1 to TRBJ2-3; D call uncertain. The CDR3 extends over 15 amino acids. Germline V gene data show CDR1 as SGHRS and CDR2 as YFSETQ. Deletions cut 0 bases from V and 2 bases from J, with 10 bases between. The CDR3 sequence: CASSLGIGPTDTQYF. CDR3 in DNA: TGCGCCAGCAGCTTGGGAATTGGACCCACAGATACGCAGTATTTT.

The chain is built from TRBV28 and TRBJ2-5; D remains ambiguous. Per the germline V gene, CDR1 is MDHEN and CDR2 is SYDVKM. The CDR3 loop spans 15 amino acids. Trimming left V 5 bases short and J 3 bases short, with 16 bases between. The chain's CDR3 is CASSPRLSLEETQYF. The CDR3 bases are TGTGCCAGCAGTCCCCGCCTTTCACTTGAAGAGACCCAGTACTTC.

V is TRBV5-6 and J is TRBJ2-6; possible D gene TRBD1, 6 bases. CDR1 is SGHDT, CDR2 YYEEEE, per germline. V was clipped by 1 base and J by 0 bases, with 14 bases between them. This CDR3 comprises 18 residues. CDR3 DNA sequence: TGTGCCAGCAGCTTGTCAGGGGACCTCTACTCTGGGGCCAACGTCCTGACTTTC. Its protein product is CASSLSGDLYSGANVLTF. The full variable domain, rest sourced from reference TRBV5-6 and TRBJ2-6, is DAGVTQSPTHLIKTRGQQVTLRCSPKSGHDTVSWYQQALGQGPQFIFQYYEEEERQRGNFPDRFSGHQFPNYSSELNVNALLLGDSALYLCASSLSGDLYSGANVLTFGAGSRLTVL.

The chain combines TRBV14 with TRBJ2-1; no firm D call. CDR3 length: 11 residues. With 1 base removed from V and 10 bases from J, the gap between germline ends came to 5 bases. Germline lookup yields CDR1 SGHDN and CDR2 FVKESK. CDR3 in DNA: TGTGCCAGCAGCCAAGGTGGGGAGCAGTTCTTC. Its translation: CASSQGGEQFF. The complete variable domain, with remaining parts taken from reference TRBV14 and TRBJ2-1, reads EAGVTQFPSHSVIEKGQTVTLRCDPISGHDNLYWYRRVMGKEIKFLLHFVKESKQDESGMPNNRFLAERTGGTYSTLKVQPAELEDSGVYFCASSQGGEQFFGPGTRLTVL.

The rearrangement links TRBV4-1 to TRBJ1-4; D perhaps matches TRBD1 (6 bases). Germline V lookup: CDR1 MGHRA, CDR2 YSYEKL. This CDR3 has 15 amino acids. V was clipped by 1 base and J by 8 bases, with 14 bases between them. CDR3 residues: CASSQVGGGAEKLFF. The CDR3 nucleotides are TGCGCCAGCAGCCAAGTCGGAGGGGGTGCGGAAAAACTGTTTTTT.

Worth noting for this clone: The sample carries other DNA sequences with the same CDR3. V is TRBV20-1 and J is TRBJ2-7; no firm D call. The CDR3 loop spans 11 amino acids. V was cut by 0 bases and J by 4 bases, with 4 bases left in between. Germline CDR1 reads DFQATT; CDR2 reads SNEGSKA (reference sequence). The CDR3 nucleotides are TGCAGTGCTAGAGAGGGGTACGAGCAGTACTTC. Translating gives CSAREGYEQYF.

The V and J genes are TRBV11-3 and TRBJ1-2; the D is unclear. The length of the CDR3 is 14 residues. The germline gives CDR1 SGHNT, CDR2 YENEEA. Trimming took off 2 bases at V and 4 bases at J, with 11 bases between the two ends. CDR3 sequence (DNA): TGTGCCAGCAGCTTAAGGGAAACGGGCTATGGCTACACCTTC. Amino acids: CASSLRETGYGYTF.

This sequence joins TRBV28 and TRBJ1-1, with a tentative D call TRBD1 (6 bases). Germline values: CDR1 MDHEN, CDR2 SYDVKM. The CDR3 sequence is 16 residues long. V lost 1 base, J lost 5 bases, and 17 bases lay in between. The CDR3 is CASSLSSGARRTEAFF. The CDR3 DNA reads TGTGCCAGCAGTTTATCCTCGGGGGCGCGTCGGACTGAAGCTTTCTTT. The whole variable domain, remainder taken from reference TRBV28 and TRBJ1-1, is DVKVTQSSRYLVKRTGEKVFLECVQDMDHENMFWYRQDPGLGLRLIYFSYDVKMKEKGDIPEGYSVSREKKERFSLILESASTNQTSMYLCASSLSSGARRTEAFFGQGTRLTVV.

The rearrangement joins TRBV9 to TRBJ2-5, with D maybe TRBD2 (6 bases). The CDR3 sequence is 13 residues long. V was shortened by 4 bases and J by 4 bases, with 11 bases between the two germline ends. Germline values: CDR1 SGDLS, CDR2 YYNGEE. The CDR3 DNA follows: TGTGCCAGCAGCATTAGCGGTCCAGAGACCCAGTACTTC. Its protein is CASSISGPETQYF.

The chain combines TRBV5-1 with TRBJ2-1; D call uncertain. V was shortened by 4 bases and J by 8 bases, with 10 bases between the two germline ends. Germline CDR1 and CDR2: SGHRS and YFSETQ. The CDR3 has 12 residues. The CDR3 DNA is TGCGCCAGCAGCCCGCCTGGGGATGAGCAGTTCTTC. Its protein product is CASSPPGDEQFF.

V is TRBV25-1 and J is TRBJ2-1, with 13 bases lining up with TRBD2. Germline loops: CDR1 MGHDK, CDR2 SYGVNS. V lost 5 bases to trimming and J lost 2 bases; unmatched junction nucleotides: 9. The CDR3 loop spans 18 amino acids. Here the CDR3 DNA reads TGTGCCAGCAGTCATGCCGGGACTAGCGGGACCACCTACAATGAGCAGTTCTTC. It codes for CASSHAGTSGTTYNEQFF.

The J gene is TRBJ1-2, the V gene TRBV6-6, with TRBD1 matching over 8 bases. V was clipped by 5 bases and J by 8 bases; unmatched bases: 7. Germline V lookup: CDR1 MNHNY, CDR2 SVGAGI (reference sequence). This CDR3 has 13 residues. The CDR3 is CASSPDRAYGYTF. Here the CDR3 DNA reads TGTGCCAGCAGTCCGGACAGGGCCTACGGCTACACCTTC.